This T cell receptor beta chain was found in a study of cytomegalovirus exposure and HLA in healthy donors. The CDR3 runs to 12 residues. In germline, CDR1 is SGDLS, CDR2 YYNGEE. Trimming removed 3 bases at V and 4 bases at J, with 7 bases between. A multiplex PCR was run with 60 Vbeta primers and 13 Jbeta primers. Measured with immunoSEQ multiplex PCR; TCRdb has only the in-frame clones, and not every one. The top ten clones hold about 8% of a sample with around 67,000 clones, 75% to 85% of them seen once. The V gene is TRBV9, the J gene TRBJ1-2, with D hard to call. This clonotype originated in a young man in good health and CMV-seropositive. The sample taken for sequencing was PBMCs. The CDR3: CASSDQVYGYTF. DNA for the CDR3: TGTGCCAGCAGCGATCAGGTCTATGGCTACACCTTC.